This TCR beta chain appears in the sequencing data of a study of cytomegalovirus exposure and HLA in healthy donors (dated by TCRdb to 2015 to 2018). The study in broad terms: An earlier analysis of approximately 600 of the donors reported 250 to 350 Gb of sequence data and 120 million or so unique TCR beta sequences from about 200 million T cells. The study combined high-throughput TCR immunosequencing, statistical association of individual TCRs with disease status, and machine learning to predict cytomegalovirus infection status. Besides the first cohort of around 670 subjects, a separate validation cohort made up of 120 or so different subjects was used. In an earlier analysis of 587 of the donors, high-throughput TCR beta sequencing was used to judge whether each TCR beta V gene segment behaved as functional or pseudogenic. To study patterns of TCR occurrence, a later analysis re-analyzed previously published TCR beta repertoires from hundreds of donors and added high-resolution HLA genotyping. The later analysis used no new phenotypic data to find candidate immune exposures, relying instead on TCR beta sequences and their occurrence across donors. Typing coverage varied by locus: roughly 620-630 donors for A, B, C, DRB1 and DQB1; approximately 500 for DQA1; 606 for DPA1; 450 to 480 for DPB1. Genome-wide SNP genotypes for about 60% of the 666 donors were used in a later genetic analysis, which treated that subset as a discovery cohort. Alongside the repertoire data, information on donor age, sex, ethnicity and CMV serostatus was compiled. The study aimed to test whether signatures of past pathogen exposure could be identified by cataloging public T cell receptors. The study used immunosequencing to profile the T cell repertoires of some 600 subjects and linked those repertoires to cytomegalovirus serostatus. Of the roughly 430 genotyped donors, approximately 83% fell in the genetic ancestry cluster associated with self-reported Caucasian donors. Roughly 5 DR-DQ haplotypes were handled as single units for association and clustering, since linkage in the cohort was strong. Class I and class II HLA loci were covered by the typing at four-digit resolution. On average, roughly 250,000 unique TCR beta nucleotide sequences were sequenced per donor among about 400 genotyped donors of the cohort, with approximately 18% of those sequences being non-productive. Around 330 gigabases of sequencing data and around 85 million unique TCR sequences made up an early release that covered approximately 700 HLA-typed donors. Every repertoire in the discovery cohort had been generated on one and the same sequencing platform.

V and J are truncated by 1 base and 4 bases respectively, leaving an intervening sequence of 14 bases. CDR1 and CDR2 (SGHRS, YFSETQ) derive from the germline V gene. Reading from cysteine to phenylalanine, the CDR3 counts 15 amino acids. The only DNA kept is the CDR3, 45 bases in frame from the first base. The cohort comprised around 700 healthy bone marrow donors. All cohort members were sampled while nominally healthy, although unrecorded immune exposures were likely present. The donor tested CMV seronegative and was one of the 352 seronegative cohort members. Each donor provided a peripheral blood sample, and peripheral blood mononuclear cells were used for TCR beta sequencing. Genomic DNA was extracted from the blood cell samples with the Qiagen DNeasy Blood Extraction Kit. A single count supports this clone. This receptor's antigen is unknown. No much larger clone is present one base from it, and per-base qualities are unavailable.

The paper as a whole reports these results and caveats: The authors suggested that the approach could potentially be generalized to other disease states and immunological phenotypes. V-gene and J-gene trimming of TCR beta chains was associated with a missense DCLRE1C variant in a later genetic analysis, and the association was replicated in an independent cohort. A further reported finding was that TCR beta sequences accurately predicted the HLA-A and HLA-B alleles for most subjects in the first cohort. When HLA alleles, especially DR and DQ, strongly co-occurred, attributing TCR associations to individual alleles was difficult. In an earlier analysis of approximately 600 of the donors, most TCR beta V segments were observed in productive rearrangements about 90% or about 30% of the time, broadly matching IMGT annotations. A later genetic analysis reported fewer N-insertions in productive TCRs among donors in an Asian-associated ancestry cluster than the 666-donor mean. Immune exposure information for the cohort was limited to CMV serostatus. Correlated functional status among segregating V segments might reflect linkage disequilibrium, but an unknown experimental factor could not be ruled out. The classifier was reported to diagnose cytomegalovirus status with high specificity and sensitivity in both the original cohort and the validation cohort. According to a later analysis, parvovirus B19, influenza, CMV and Epstein-Barr virus appeared linked to several top co-occurrence clusters. In the study, 150 to 200 TCR beta chains were listed as associated with cytomegalovirus. Some IMGT-functional V segments, including TRBV6-2 and TRBV6-3, could not be distinguished by the 87-base-pair reads and were therefore excluded. In vitro tests confirmed that a few of the cytomegalovirus-associated TCR beta chains recognize cytomegalovirus antigens. Compared with equally common non-associated chains, HLA-associated TCR beta chains in a later analysis were more clonally expanded and had lower generation probabilities. A later analysis found that most CMV-associated TCR beta chains appeared HLA-restricted, with HLA associations seemingly driven largely by CMV exposure. HLA typing was unavailable for some donors at each locus, so association tests used only the typed subset. In this cohort, only TCR beta chains were sequenced, and detectable features were limited by the absence of alpha or paired-chain data. A later analysis found that TCR association rates varied across HLA loci, with DRB1 alleles showing the most associated TCRs and HLA-C alleles the fewest. While some public TCRs were present in many individuals, most TCR sequences turned up only very rarely across donors. Because counts were too low, 15 to 20 rarely observed V segments, including chromosome 9 orphons, were excluded from the earlier analysis of 500 to 700 of the donors. Specific HLA alleles were associated with over 15,000 TCR beta sequences at a false discovery rate of 0.05 in a later analysis. Sequencing depth was assumed to be roughly uniform across donors in the presence/absence analyses, though that assumption may not hold. A cluster of highly shared sequence variants was judged likely to represent a technical artifact of the sequencing pipeline.

The protocol used for the library was the immunoSEQ multiplex PCR assay. A mixture of 60 forward primers for TCR Vbeta segments and 13 reverse primers for TCR Jbeta segments was used in the multiplex PCR. A multiplex PCR assay on genomic DNA amplified the CDR3 region of rearranged TCR beta genes. On the Illumina HiSeq System, the amplified TCR beta libraries were sequenced as 87-base-pair reads. On the study's bioinformatics: A later analysis counted tens of millions of unique TCR beta chains across the 666 repertoires, and roughly 9.9 million of these chains were shared by at least two donors. Raw reads were error-corrected and collapsed into unique sequences with a nearest-neighbor algorithm that merged closely related sequences to remove PCR and sequencing errors. Alignment of CDR3 sequences to IMGT reference sequences was used to assign V, D and J gene segments. Each retained sequence needed at least a six-nucleotide match to both a V gene segment and a J gene segment. A rearrangement was called productive if the CDR3 had no stop codons and remained in frame with V and J, and every other rearrangement was called non-productive. Following IMGT convention, CDR3 was defined as the stretch from the second conserved V-encoded cysteine to the conserved J-encoded phenylalanine. In an earlier analysis of more than 550 of the donors, sequences lacking an unambiguous match to a single V gene segment were excluded. An earlier analysis of about 590 of the donors classified V segments as functional when productive rearrangements were above 56.7% and as segregating when the standard deviation between donors was above 5%. A statistical classification framework was developed to diagnose cytomegalovirus status using the catalog of TCR beta chain sequences. In a later analysis, V and J genes were assigned by comparing TCR nucleotide sequences against IMGT/GENE-DB human TR gene sequences. In a later analysis, CDR3 sequences and most-parsimonious VDJ recombination scenarios were assigned using the TCRdist pipeline. In a later analysis, every TCR beta chain was defined by the combination of its CDR3 amino acid sequence and its V-gene family, and reads without a unique V-gene family were dropped. In a later analysis, 550 to 650 highly shared, low-generation-probability nucleotide sequences were removed to address suspected cross-contamination and a sequencing artifact. For each public chain, a later analysis derived a clonal expansion index from normalized ranks of inferred template counts within each repertoire. In a later analysis, generation probabilities were computed using a VDJ recombination model fitted to out-of-frame rearrangements, and the results were checked against IGoR. Hypergeometric tests were used in a later analysis to score TCR-TCR, TCR-HLA and TCR-CMV co-occurrence, with a repertoire-size bias correction applied to the TCR pairs. To estimate false discovery rates, a later analysis permuted the HLA or CMV assignments 20 times. A later analysis grouped co-occurring TCRs with DBSCAN, adding TCRdist sequence similarity when clustering within HLA-allele-positive subsets. Co-occurrence clustering excluded repertoires with fewer than 30,000 or more than 120,000 public chains, plus five with anomalous nucleotide sharing. As stored in TCRdb, this immuneACCESS dataset retains in-frame rearrangements with V and J assigned. A fraction of the clones does not appear; measured against another copy, unresolved V genes explain less than half of the discrepancy, and the remainder lacks a known reason. The V and J calls and clone size come from that table; D and trimming were worked out from the DNA. In all, the sample holds 95,000 to 100,000 clones, and roughly 80% of those were seen once. Together, the top ten hold roughly 7.7% of the sample.

The sequencing sample was made of PBMCs. The TCR sequence derives from a female donor in good health and CMV-seronegative. The rearranged segments are TRBV5-1 and TRBJ1-1, with a weak D call of TRBD1 (5 bases match). The CDR3 protein sequence reads: CASSLLGVGGTEAFF. The nucleotides are TGCGCCAGCAGCTTGTTGGGGGTGGGAGGCACTGAAGCTTTCTTT. Supplemented by the reference TRBV5-1 and TRBJ1-1 proteins around the CDR3, the complete variable domain is KAGVTQTPRYLIKTRGQQVTLSCSPISGHRSVSWYQQTPGQGLQFLFEYFSETQRNKGNFPGRFSGRQFSNSRSEMNVSTLELGDSALYLCASSLLGVGGTEAFFGQGTRLTVV.